This T cell receptor (beta chain) was sequenced in a study of technical replicates of blood from several donors. Produced via immunoSEQ multiplex PCR; TCRdb's table is partial and in-frame only. This table has roughly 80,000 clones, about 94% appearing once. The CDR3 totals 16 residues. V shed 2 bases and J 2 bases; nucleotides not matched to a gene: 7. Germline loops: CDR1 SGHVS, CDR2 FQNEAQ. The TCR sequence derives from a human donor in good health. V gene TRBV7-8 combines with J gene TRBJ2-7, with 9 bases that match TRBD1. Sequenced sample: T cells isolated from PBMCs. CDR3 amino acids: CASSLTGGFIPYEQYF. Here the CDR3 DNA reads TGTGCCAGCAGCTTAACAGGGGGCTTCATTCCCTACGAGCAGTACTTC.